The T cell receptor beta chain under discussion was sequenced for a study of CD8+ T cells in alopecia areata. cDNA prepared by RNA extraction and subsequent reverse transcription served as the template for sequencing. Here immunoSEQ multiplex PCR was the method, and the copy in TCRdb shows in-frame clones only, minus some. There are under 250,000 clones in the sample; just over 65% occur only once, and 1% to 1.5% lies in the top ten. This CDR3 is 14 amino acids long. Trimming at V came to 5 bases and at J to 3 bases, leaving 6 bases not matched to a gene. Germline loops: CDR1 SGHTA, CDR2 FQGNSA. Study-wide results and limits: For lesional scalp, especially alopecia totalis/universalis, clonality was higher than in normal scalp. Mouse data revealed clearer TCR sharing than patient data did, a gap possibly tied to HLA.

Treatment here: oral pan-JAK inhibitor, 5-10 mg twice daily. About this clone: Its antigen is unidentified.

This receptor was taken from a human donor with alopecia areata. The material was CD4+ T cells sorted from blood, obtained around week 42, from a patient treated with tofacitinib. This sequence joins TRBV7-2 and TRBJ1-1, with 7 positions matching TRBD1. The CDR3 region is CASSVRQGDTEAFF. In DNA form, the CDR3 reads TGTGCCAGCAGCGTCCGGCAGGGGGACACTGAAGCTTTCTTT.